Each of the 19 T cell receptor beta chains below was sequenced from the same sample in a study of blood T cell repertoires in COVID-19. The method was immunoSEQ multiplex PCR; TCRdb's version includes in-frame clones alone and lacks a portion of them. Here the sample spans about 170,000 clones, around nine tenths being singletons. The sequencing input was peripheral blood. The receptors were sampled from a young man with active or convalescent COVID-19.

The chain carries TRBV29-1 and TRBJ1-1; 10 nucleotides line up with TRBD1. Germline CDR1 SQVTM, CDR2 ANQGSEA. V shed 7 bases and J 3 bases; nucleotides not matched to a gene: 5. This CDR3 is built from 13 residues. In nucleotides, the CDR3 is TGCAGCGGCCGGACAGGGGGGGACACTGAAGCTTTCTTT. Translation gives CSGRTGGDTEAFF.

CDR3 bases: TGCAGCGGGGACAAGAACACTGAAGCTTTCTTT. It is translated as CSGDKNTEAFF. This chain connects TRBV29-1 to TRBJ1-1, with D possibly TRBD1 on 6 matching bases. Germline CDR1 is SQVTM and CDR2 is ANQGSEA. The CDR3 extends over 11 amino acids. Trimming removed 7 bases at V and 1 base at J, with 7 bases between. Full variable domain (outside the CDR3, taken from reference TRBV29-1 and TRBJ1-1): SAVISQKPSRDICQRGTSLTIQCQVDSQVTMMFWYRQQPGQSLTLIATANQGSEATYESGFVIDKFPISRPNLTFSTLTVSNMSPEDSSIYLCSGDKNTEAFFGQGTRLTVV.

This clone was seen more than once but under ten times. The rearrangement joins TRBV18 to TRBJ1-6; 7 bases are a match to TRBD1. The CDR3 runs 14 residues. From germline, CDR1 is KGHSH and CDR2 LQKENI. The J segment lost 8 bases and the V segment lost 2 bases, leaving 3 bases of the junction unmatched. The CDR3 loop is CASSPTGADSPLHF. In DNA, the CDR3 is TGTGCCAGCTCACCAACAGGGGCAGATTCACCCCTCCACTTT.

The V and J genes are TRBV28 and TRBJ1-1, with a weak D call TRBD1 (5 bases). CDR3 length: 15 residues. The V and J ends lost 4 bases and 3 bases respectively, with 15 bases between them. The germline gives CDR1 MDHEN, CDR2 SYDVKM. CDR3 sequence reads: CASSWLDINYTEAFF. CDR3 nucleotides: TGTGCCAGCAGTTGGCTGGACATTAACTACACTGAAGCTTTCTTT. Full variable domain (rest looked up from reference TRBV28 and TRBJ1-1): DVKVTQSSRYLVKRTGEKVFLECVQDMDHENMFWYRQDPGLGLRLIYFSYDVKMKEKGDIPEGYSVSREKKERFSLILESASTNQTSMYLCASSWLDINYTEAFFGQGTRLTVV.

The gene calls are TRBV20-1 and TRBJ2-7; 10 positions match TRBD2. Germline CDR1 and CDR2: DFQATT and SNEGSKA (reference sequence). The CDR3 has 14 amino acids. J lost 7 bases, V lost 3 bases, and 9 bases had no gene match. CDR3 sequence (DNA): TGCAGTGCTAGTCCTAGCGGGGGCCTGACAGAGCAGTACGTC. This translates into CSASPSGGLTEQYV.

CDR3 residues: CASSQRQDKNIQYF. The CDR3 DNA follows: TGTGCCAGCAGCCAAAGACAGGACAAAAACATTCAGTACTTC. The gene calls are TRBV3-1 (or the pseudogene TRBV3-2) and TRBJ2-4, with D possibly being TRBD1 (6 bases). CDR1 is LGHDT, CDR2 YNNKEL, per germline (reference sequence). CDR3 length equals 14 residues. V was trimmed by 2 bases and J by 3 bases, leaving 8 bases between them.

In DNA, the CDR3 is TGTGCCACCAGCAGAGGGGACAGGGACATTACTAGCACAGATACGCAGTATTTT. This codes for CATSRGDRDITSTDTQYF. This chain uses TRBV15 with TRBJ2-3; 9 positions match TRBD1. CDR3 length: 18 amino acids. V lost 1 base to trimming and J lost 0 bases; unmatched junction nucleotides: 8. Per germline, CDR1 LNHNV and CDR2 YYDKDF (reference sequence).

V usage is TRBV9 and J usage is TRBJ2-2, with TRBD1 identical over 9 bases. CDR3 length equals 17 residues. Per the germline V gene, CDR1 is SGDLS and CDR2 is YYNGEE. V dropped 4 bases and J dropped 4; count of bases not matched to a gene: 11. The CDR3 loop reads CASSSDRDRVGTGELFF. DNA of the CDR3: TGTGCCAGCAGCTCAGACCGGGACAGGGTAGGCACCGGGGAGCTGTTTTTT.

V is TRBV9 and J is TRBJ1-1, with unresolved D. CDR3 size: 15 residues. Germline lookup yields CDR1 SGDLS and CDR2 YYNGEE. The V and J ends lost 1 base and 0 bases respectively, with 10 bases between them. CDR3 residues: CASSVWEGMNTEAFF. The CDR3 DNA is TGTGCCAGCAGCGTATGGGAGGGAATGAACACTGAAGCTTTCTTT.

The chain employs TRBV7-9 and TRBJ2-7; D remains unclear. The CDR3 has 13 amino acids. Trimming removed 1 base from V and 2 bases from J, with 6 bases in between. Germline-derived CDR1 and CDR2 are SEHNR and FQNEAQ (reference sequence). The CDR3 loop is CASSLGRTYEQYF. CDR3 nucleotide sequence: TGTGCCAGCAGCTTAGGGCGGACCTACGAGCAGTACTTC.

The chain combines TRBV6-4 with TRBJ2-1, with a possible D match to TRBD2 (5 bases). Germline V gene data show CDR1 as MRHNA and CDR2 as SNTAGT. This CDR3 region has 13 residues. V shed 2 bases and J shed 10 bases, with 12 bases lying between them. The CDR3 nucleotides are TGTGCCAGCAGTGACCGGGGTCTCAGCGAGCAGTTCTTC. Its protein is CASSDRGLSEQFF.

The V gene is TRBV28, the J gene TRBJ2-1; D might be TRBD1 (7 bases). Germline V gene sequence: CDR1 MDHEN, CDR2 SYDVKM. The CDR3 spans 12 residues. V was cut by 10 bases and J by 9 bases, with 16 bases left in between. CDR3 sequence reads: CATDRDWSEQFF. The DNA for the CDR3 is TGTGCCACCGACAGGGACTGGAGTGAGCAGTTCTTC.

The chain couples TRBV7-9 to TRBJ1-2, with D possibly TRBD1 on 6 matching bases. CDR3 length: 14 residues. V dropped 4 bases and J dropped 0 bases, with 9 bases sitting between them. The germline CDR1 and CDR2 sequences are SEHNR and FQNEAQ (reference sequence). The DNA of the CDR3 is TGTGCCAGCAGCTCCAGGGGAGCTAACTATGGCTACACCTTC. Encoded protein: CASSSRGANYGYTF.

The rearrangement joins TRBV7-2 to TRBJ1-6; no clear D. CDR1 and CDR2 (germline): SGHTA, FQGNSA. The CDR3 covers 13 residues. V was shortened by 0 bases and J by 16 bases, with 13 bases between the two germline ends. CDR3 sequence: CASSLARENPLHF. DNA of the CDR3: TGTGCCAGCAGCTTAGCGAGGGAGAATCCTCTCCACTTT.

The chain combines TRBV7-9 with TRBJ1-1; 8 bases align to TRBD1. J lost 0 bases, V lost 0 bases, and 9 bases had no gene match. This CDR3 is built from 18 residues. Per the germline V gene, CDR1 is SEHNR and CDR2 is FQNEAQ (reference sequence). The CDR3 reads CASSLAFPTGDLNTEAFF. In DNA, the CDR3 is TGTGCCAGCAGCTTAGCTTTCCCGACAGGGGACTTGAACACTGAAGCTTTCTTT. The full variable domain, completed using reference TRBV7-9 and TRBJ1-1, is DTGVSQNPRHKITKRGQNVTFRCDPISEHNRLYWYRQTLGQGPEFLTYFQNEAQLEKSRLLSDRFSAERPKGSFSTLEIQRTEQGDSAMYLCASSLAFPTGDLNTEAFFGQGTRLTVV.

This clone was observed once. The chain's CDR3 is CASSTPSAETQYF. CDR3 DNA: TGTGCCAGCAGCACTCCTAGCGCAGAGACCCAGTACTTC. The chain uses TRBV7-2 and TRBJ2-5, with D perhaps matching TRBD2 (6 bases). Germline lookup yields CDR1 SGHTA and CDR2 FQGNSA. The CDR3 sequence is 13 residues long. Trimming shortened V by 5 bases and J by 4 bases, and 11 bases separated the two germline ends. Full variable domain (outside the CDR3, taken from reference TRBV7-2 and TRBJ2-5): GAGVSQSPSNKVTEKGKDVELRCDPISGHTALYWYRQSLGQGLEFLIYFQGNSAPDKSGLPSDRFSAERTGGSVSTLTIQRTQQEDSAVYLCASSTPSAETQYFGPGTRLLVL.

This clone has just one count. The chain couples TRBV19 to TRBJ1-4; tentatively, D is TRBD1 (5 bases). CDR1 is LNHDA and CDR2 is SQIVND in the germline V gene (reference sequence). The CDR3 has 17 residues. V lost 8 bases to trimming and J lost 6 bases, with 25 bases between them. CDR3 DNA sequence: TGTGCCAGTTCCCGCACTCTCATACGGGGGTATGATGAAAAACTGTTTTTT. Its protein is CASSRTLIRGYDEKLFF.

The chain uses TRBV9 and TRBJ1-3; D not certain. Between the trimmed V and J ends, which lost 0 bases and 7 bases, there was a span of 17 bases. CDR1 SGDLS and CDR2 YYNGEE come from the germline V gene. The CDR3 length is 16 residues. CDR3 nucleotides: TGTGCCAGCAGCGTAGCTTTTTTTGCAGGTGATAACACCATATATTTT. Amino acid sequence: CASSVAFFAGDNTIYF.

The CDR3 here is CASMSGSPGELFF. CDR3 nucleotides: TGTGCCAGCATGAGCGGGAGTCCCGGGGAGCTGTTTTTT. V and J are TRBV27 and TRBJ2-2; 8 bases are a match to TRBD2. V lost 7 bases, J lost 6 bases, and 4 bases stayed unmatched. This CDR3 has 13 residues. Germline V CDR1 and CDR2: MNHEY, SMNVEV (reference sequence).